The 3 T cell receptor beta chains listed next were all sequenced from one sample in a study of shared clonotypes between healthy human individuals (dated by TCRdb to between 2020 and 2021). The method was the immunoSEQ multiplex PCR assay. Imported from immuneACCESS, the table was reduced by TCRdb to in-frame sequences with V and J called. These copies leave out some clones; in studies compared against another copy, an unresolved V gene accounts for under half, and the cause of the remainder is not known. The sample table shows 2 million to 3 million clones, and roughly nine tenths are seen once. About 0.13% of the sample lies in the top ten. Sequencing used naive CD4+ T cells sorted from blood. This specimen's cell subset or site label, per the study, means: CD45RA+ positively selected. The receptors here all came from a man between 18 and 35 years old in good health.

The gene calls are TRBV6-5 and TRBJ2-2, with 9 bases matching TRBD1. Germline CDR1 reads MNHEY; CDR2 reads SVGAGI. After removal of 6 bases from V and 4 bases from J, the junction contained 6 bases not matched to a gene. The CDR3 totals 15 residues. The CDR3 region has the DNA TGTGCCAGCAGCAACAGGGGGCGAAGCACCGGGGAGCTGTTTTTT. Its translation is CASSNRGRSTGELFF.

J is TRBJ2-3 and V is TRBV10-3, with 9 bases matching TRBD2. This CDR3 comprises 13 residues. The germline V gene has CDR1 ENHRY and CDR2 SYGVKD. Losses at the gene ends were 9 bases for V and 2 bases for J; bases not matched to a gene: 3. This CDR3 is CAMTSGYTDTQYF. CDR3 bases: TGTGCCATGACTAGCGGCTACACAGATACGCAGTATTTT.

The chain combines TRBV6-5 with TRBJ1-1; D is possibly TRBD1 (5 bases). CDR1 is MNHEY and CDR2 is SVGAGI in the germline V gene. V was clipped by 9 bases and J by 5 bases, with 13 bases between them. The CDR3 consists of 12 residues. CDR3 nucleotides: TGTGCCAGTCAACAGGTTGGGACTGAAGCTTTCTTT. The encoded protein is CASQQVGTEAFF.